The next 18 T cell receptor beta chains were all read from a single sample in a study of Tregs in tolerant kidney transplant recipients. Related graft donors supplied nonmyeloablative bone marrow transplants, and mixed chimerism was transient. Using immunoSEQ multiplex PCR, the repertoire was profiled, and TCRdb retains in-frame clones only, with some absent. The sample features some 30,000 clones, with about 1.9% in its top ten. Sequences were derived from CD4+ T cells from blood (PBMCs), sampled 24 months after the transplant. The receptors here all came from a human patient who received a combined kidney and bone marrow transplant. Some T cells may be transferred from the graft donor.

CDR3 region: CASSRTGITDTQYF. The sequenced part of the CDR3 DNA is TGTGCCAGCAGTCGGACAGGAATCACAGATACG. This chain uses TRBV7-9 with TRBJ2-3; 7 bases agree with TRBD1. Read data end 3 residues before the CDR3 end; the end is taken from the germline J gene. The CDR3 extends over 14 amino acids. Germline loops: CDR1 SEHNR, CDR2 FQNEAQ (reference sequence). The V segment lost 6 bases and the J segment 2 bases; nucleotides outside the gene matches: 5.

A remark on this clone: The CDR3 is cut off 3 residues early in the read; its end comes from the germline J gene. The chain uses TRBV7-2 and TRBJ2-7; D perhaps matches TRBD2 (5 bases). The CDR3 loop spans 15 amino acids. Between the trimmed V and J ends, which lost 3 bases and 0 bases, there was a span of 12 bases. Per germline, CDR1 SGHTA and CDR2 FQGNSA. The sequenced CDR3 bases are TGTGCCAGCAGCTTTCGGGGAGTAATCTCCTACGAG. Its protein product is CASSFRGVISYE. In full, the CDR3 is CASSFRGVISYEQYF.

About this clone itself: Read coverage stops 3 residues before the CDR3 terminus; the germline J gene supplies the remainder. V gene TRBV5-1 combines with J gene TRBJ2-7; 9 positions match TRBD1. The germline gives CDR1 SGHRS, CDR2 YFSETQ. This CDR3 region has 13 residues. V shed 4 bases and J 6 bases; nucleotides not matched to a gene: 5. CDR3: CASSRGQGSEQYF. The sequenced CDR3 bases are TGCGCCAGCAGCAGGGGACAGGGAAGCGAG.

To note about this clone: The read falls 3 residues short of the CDR3 end, and the missing part is taken from the germline J gene. The gene calls are TRBV19 and TRBJ2-5; D is possibly TRBD2 (5 bases). The CDR3 length is 14 residues. Trimming removed 3 bases from V and 3 bases from J, with 11 bases in between. CDR1 is LNHDA, CDR2 SQIVND, per germline (reference sequence). The sequenced part of the CDR3 DNA is TGTGCCAGTAGTATTAAGGCACTAGAAGAGACC. Its translation: CASSIKALEET. The whole CDR3 sequence is CASSIKALEETQYF.

Note on this clone: Sequencing ends 3 residues short of the CDR3 end; the germline J gene provides the rest. This chain links TRBV18 with TRBJ2-3, with 7 bases that match TRBD1. Germline V gene sequence: CDR1 KGHSH, CDR2 LQKENI. V dropped 4 bases and J dropped 4; count of bases not matched to a gene: 17. The CDR3 sequence is 18 residues long. The part of the CDR3 DNA that was read is TGTGCCAGCTCACTGAATATCGCTCGGGACAGTCTTTCAGATACG. This encodes CASSLNIARDSLSDT. The whole CDR3 sequence is CASSLNIARDSLSDTQYF. Drawing the rest from reference TRBV18 and TRBJ2-3, the complete variable domain is NAGVMQNPRHLVRRRGQEARLRCSPMKGHSHVYWYRQLPEEGLKFMVYLQKENIIDESGMPKERFSAEFPKEGPSILRIQQVVRGDSAAYFCASSLNIARDSLSDTQYFGPGTRLTVL.

This chain's CDR3 is CASSWGYRGQGGELFF. The CDR3 bases that were read are TGTGCCAGCAGCTGGGGATACAGGGGCCAGGGCGGGGAG. The chain combines TRBV5-4 with TRBJ2-2, with 7 bases fitting TRBD1. The CDR3 is cut off 3 residues early in the read; its end comes from the germline J gene. CDR3 size: 16 residues. In germline, CDR1 is SGHNT, CDR2 YYREEE (reference sequence). After removal of 3 bases from V and 7 bases from J, the junction contained 12 bases not matched to a gene. The full variable domain, in which reference TRBV5-4 and TRBJ2-2 provide the parts outside the CDR3, is ETGVTQSPTHLIKTRGQQVTLRCSSQSGHNTVSWYQQALGQGPQFIFQYYREEENGRGNFPPRFSGLQFPNYSSELNVNALELDDSALYLCASSWGYRGQGGELFFGEGSRLTVL.

To note about this clone: The read terminates 3 residues before the CDR3 end, so the remaining end is supplied by the germline J gene. The chain employs TRBV20-1 and TRBJ2-7; 9 bases are a match to TRBD2. The CDR3 contains 13 residues. In germline, CDR1 is DFQATT, CDR2 SNEGSKA (reference sequence). With V trimmed by 1 base and J by 4 bases, 2 bases remained unmatched. CDR3 sequence reads: CSARGGRGYEQYF. Partial CDR3 DNA: TGCAGTGCTAGAGGCGGGAGGGGGTACGAG.

To note about this clone: The read stops 3 residues short of the end of the CDR3; the missing end is completed from the germline J gene. The chain joins TRBV20-1 to TRBJ2-5, with 15 bases identical to TRBD2. Per germline, CDR1 DFQATT and CDR2 SNEGSKA (reference sequence). This CDR3 spans 13 amino acids. V lost 5 bases to trimming and J lost 5 bases; unmatched junction nucleotides: 0. The sequenced CDR3 bases are TGCAGTGCTGGGACTAGCGGGAGGGAGACC. Protein: CSAGTSGRET. The complete CDR3 reads CSAGTSGRETQYF.

Concerning this clone: The missing CDR3 end, 3 residues past where the read stops, is filled in from the germline J gene. The chain combines TRBV5-6 with TRBJ2-5; TRBD2 matches 8 bases. Germline lookup yields CDR1 SGHDT and CDR2 YYEEEE. CDR3 length equals 15 residues. The trim removed 3 bases at V and 3 bases at J, leaving 7 bases unmatched. The CDR3 sequence is CASSSGLDGKETQYF. The sequenced part of the CDR3 DNA is TGTGCCAGCAGCTCGGGACTAGACGGAAAAGAGACC.

Turning to this clone: The read ends 3 residues early relative to the CDR3; the germline J gene fills the gap. The chain recombines TRBV7-2 with TRBJ1-5, with TRBD1 as a possible D gene (6 bases). The germline V gene has CDR1 SGHTA and CDR2 FQGNSA. This CDR3 region has 14 residues. Trimming shortened V by 5 bases and J by 4 bases, and 12 bases separated the two germline ends. The CDR3 sequence is CASSGGGKNQPQHF. Incomplete CDR3 DNA: TGTGCCAGCAGCGGGGGGGGCAAAAATCAGCCC.

Details on this clone: With the read ending 3 residues before the CDR3 end, the germline J gene is used to fill in that end. This sequence joins TRBV2 and TRBJ2-1; 11 bases are a match to TRBD2. V trimming: 11 bases; J trimming: 9 bases; junction bases outside the gene matches: 9. CDR3 length: 13 residues. Germline-derived CDR1 and CDR2 are SNHLY and FYNNEI. CDR3 loop: CAGTGTSGGEQFF. The part of the CDR3 DNA that was read is TGTGCCGGAACCGGTACTAGCGGGGGTGAG. Variable domain in full (rest from reference TRBV2 and TRBJ2-1): EPEVTQTPSHQVTQMGQEVILRCVPISNHLYFYWYRQILGQKVEFLVSFYNNEISEKSEIFDDQFSVERPDGSNFTLKIRSTKLEDSAMYFCAGTGTSGGEQFFGPGTRLTVL.

With regard to this clone: From the germline J gene comes the end of the CDR3, since the read stops 3 residues before it. This chain uses TRBV5-1 with TRBJ1-2; D gene uncertain. Germline loops: CDR1 SGHRS, CDR2 YFSETQ. This CDR3 spans 13 amino acids. Incomplete CDR3 DNA: TGCGCCAGCAGCTTGGCGGGGATGGGCGGC. Amino acids: CASSLAGMGG. The full CDR3 sequence reads CASSLAGMGGYTF.

CDR3 amino acids: CASKRTGELPQHF. The sequenced part of the CDR3 DNA is TGTGCCAGCAAACGAACAGGGGAACTGCCC. The chain joins TRBV12-3 or TRBV12-4 to TRBJ1-5, with 7 bases matching TRBD1. The read halts 3 residues ahead of the CDR3 end, with the missing end drawn from the germline J gene. The CDR3 loop spans 13 amino acids. J was trimmed by 9 bases and V by 7 bases; bases with no gene match: 9.

As for this clone: A read error may account for a junction end that differs from germline. The read finishes 3 residues shy of the CDR3 end, and the germline J gene is used to complete it. The rearrangement joins TRBV7-7 to TRBJ2-2, with 7 bases aligning to TRBD2. Germline-derived CDR1 and CDR2 are SSHAT and FNYEAQ (reference sequence). CDR3 size: 16 residues. CDR3 in amino acids: CASSGTGTTPTGELFF. The CDR3 bases that were read are TGTGCTAGCAGCGGAACGGGGACTACCCCCACCGGGGAG. The full variable domain, its missing parts supplied by reference TRBV7-7 and TRBJ2-2, is GAGVSQSPRYKVTKRGQDVTLRCDPISSHATLYWYQQALGQGPEFLTYFNYEAQPDKSGLPSDRFSAERPEGSISTLTIQRTEQRDSAMYRCASSGTGTTPTGELFFGEGSRLTVL.

CDR3 DNA, as far as it was read: TGTGCCAGCAGTCCAACTAGCGGTCCCTCCTACGAG. This gives the protein CASSPTSGPSYE. The whole CDR3 sequence is CASSPTSGPSYEQYF. This chain connects TRBV7-2 to TRBJ2-7; 8 bases line up with TRBD2. The CDR3 extends 3 residues past the end of the read, so its final part is completed from the germline J gene. CDR3 length: 15 amino acids. Germline CDR1 and CDR2: SGHTA and FQGNSA. With V trimmed by 6 bases and J by 0 bases, 7 bases remained unmatched.

A word on this clone: The missing CDR3 end, 3 residues past where the read stops, is filled in from the germline J gene. V usage is TRBV5-5 and J usage is TRBJ2-1; 7 bases are shared with TRBD2. The CDR3 runs 15 residues. Germline V gives CDR1 SGHKS, CDR2 YYEKEE (reference sequence). With 4 bases clipped from V and 0 bases from J, the junction kept 4 bases outside the gene matches. CDR3 amino acids: CASSPAGVSYNEQFF. CDR3 DNA, as far as it was read: TGTGCCAGCAGCCCCGCGGGAGTCTCCTACAATGAG.

About this clone itself: Sequencing ends 3 residues short of the CDR3 end; the germline J gene provides the rest. This chain links TRBV20-1 with TRBJ2-1; possibly TRBD1 for D (6 bases). Germline V gene sequence: CDR1 DFQATT, CDR2 SNEGSKA (reference sequence). V lost 5 bases and J lost 0, with 11 bases in between. The CDR3 is 14 residues long. The part of the CDR3 DNA that was read is TGCAGTGCTCAAGGACAGAGCTCCTACAATGAG. Its translation is CSAQGQSSYNE. The CDR3 in full is CSAQGQSSYNEQFF.

Concerning this clone: The CDR3 extends 3 residues past the end of the read, so its final part is completed from the germline J gene. The chain employs TRBV19 and TRBJ2-5, with D uncertain. This CDR3 has 12 residues. V was shortened by 5 bases and J by 5 bases, with 9 bases between the two germline ends. Germline V gene sequence: CDR1 LNHDA, CDR2 SQIVND (reference sequence). The CDR3 spells CASSLQGETQYF. CDR3 bases read: TGTGCCAGTAGTCTCCAAGGGGAGACC. Full variable domain (remainder filled in from reference TRBV19 and TRBJ2-5): DGGITQSPKYLFRKEGQNVTLSCEQNLNHDAMYWYRQDPGQGLRLIYYSQIVNDFQKGDIAEGYSVSREKKESFPLTVTSAQKNPTAFYLCASSLQGETQYFGPGTRLLVL.